This T cell receptor beta chain was found in a study of T cell repertoires in ileal Crohn's disease. Sequencing was performed with immunoSEQ multiplex PCR; in TCRdb, only in-frame clones are kept and a portion is missing. Of about 15,000 clones listed, about 78% are singletons. This clone has only a few counts. The time point denotes: inflamed ileum from the surgical specimen. Source material: ileal tissue. This sequence originates from an adult with Crohn's disease.

The CDR3: CASSVKTGAIVYGYTF. CDR3 coding DNA: TGTGCCAGCAGCGTCAAGACAGGGGCGATAGTGTATGGCTACACCTTC. This sequence joins TRBV7-4 and TRBJ1-2, with TRBD1 identical over 8 bases. The CDR3 length is 16 residues. CDR1 SGHVT and CDR2 SQSDAQ come from the germline V gene. The V segment lost 5 bases and the J segment 5 bases; nucleotides outside the gene matches: 13.